These T cell receptor beta chains were read from a single sample in a study of CD8 T cells in ankylosing spondylitis. TCRdb redid the calling of the 5' RACE reads with MiXCR, one entry per CDR3 protein. Of 200,000 to 250,000 distinct CDR3 sequences listed, roughly 26% were seen once; the top ten hold 6.6%. The specimen was blood, either unsorted or a sorted T cell fraction (not recorded which). The receptors shown here come from a male donor with ankylosing spondylitis or in good health (not recorded which). Both conserved end residues are part of each CDR3. D genes are given only for firm matches. Part of the rows lack a size; the others show once, few, many or a class for expanded clones.

v_call,j_call,d_call,clone_size,cdr3_aa,cdr3_nt
TRBV29-1,TRBJ2-1,TRBD2,.,CSVWASGKDLSYNEQFF,TGCAGCGTTTGGGCTAGCGGGAAAGATTTGTCCTACAATGAGCAGTTCTTC
TRBV7-9,TRBJ2-1,.,.,CASRRGPGLPGNNEQFF,TGTGCCAGCAGACGGGGACCGGGGCTTCCGGGGAACAATGAGCAGTTCTTC
TRBV5-6,TRBJ2-7,TRBD2,many,CASSFSGTSVSYEQYF,TGTGCCAGCAGCTTCTCCGGGACTAGCGTCTCCTACGAGCAGTACTTC
TRBV29-1,TRBJ2-1,TRBD2,many,CSVSGEGLTYNEQFF,TGCAGCGTATCGGGGGAGGGACTTACCTACAATGAGCAGTTCTTC
TRBV10-3,TRBJ2-1,.,.,CAISVDHNEQFF,TGTGCCATCAGTGTCGACCACAATGAGCAGTTCTTC
TRBV2,TRBJ2-1,TRBD2,many,CASGLAGGVGEQFF,TGTGCCAGCGGGCTAGCGGGAGGCGTAGGTGAGCAGTTCTTC
TRBV29-1,TRBJ2-3,.,many,CSVESDTQYF,TGCAGCGTTGAGTCCGATACGCAGTATTTT
TRBV29-1,TRBJ2-5,.,.,CSVERGETQYF,TGCAGCGTTGAGCGGGGAGAGACCCAGTACTTC
TRBV4-3,TRBJ1-2,.,.,CASSPGGAGPYGYTF,TGCGCCAGCAGCCCTGGTGGGGCAGGCCCCTATGGCTACACCTTC
TRBV29-1,TRBJ1-1,.,.,CSTRATNTEAFF,TGCAGCACTCGGGCGACGAACACTGAAGCTTTCTTT
TRBV18,TRBJ2-2,.,.,CASSPPLAGNTGELFF,TGTGCCAGCTCACCACCTCTAGCAGGGAACACCGGGGAGCTGTTTTTT
TRBV11-2,TRBJ2-1,.,many,CASSLVGDPLPWSSYNEQFF,TGTGCCAGCAGCTTAGTAGGGGACCCACTTCCTTGGAGCTCCTACAATGAGCAGTTCTTC
TRBV20-1,TRBJ2-3,.,.,CSAPSDGSTDTQYF,TGCAGTGCTCCCTCCGACGGGAGCACAGATACGCAGTATTTT
TRBV20-1,TRBJ2-3,TRBD2,few,CSARDRSRSGSENTQYF,TGCAGTGCTAGAGATCGGTCGCGTAGCGGGAGCGAGAATACGCAGTATTTT
TRBV6-1,TRBJ2-1,TRBD1,many,CASSRDRGFDEQFF,TGTGCCAGCAGTCGGGACAGGGGGTTTGATGAGCAGTTCTTC
TRBV6-2/TRBV6-3,TRBJ1-1,.,.,CASSTGQTNTEAFF,TGTGCCAGTAGTACCGGACAGACGAACACTGAAGCTTTCTTT
TRBV5-1,TRBJ2-3,.,many,CASSSLGPINTDTQYF,TGCGCCAGCAGCTCCCTCGGTCCCATCAACACAGATACGCAGTATTTT
TRBV20-1,TRBJ1-5,TRBD1,many,CSAPRGGQPNQPQHF,TGCAGTGCTCCTCGGGGGGGACAGCCCAATCAGCCCCAGCATTTT
TRBV5-6,TRBJ2-7,.,.,CASSFGGTAYEQYF,TGTGCCAGCAGCTTCGGCGGGACGGCTTACGAGCAGTACTTC
TRBV29-1,TRBJ2-1,TRBD2,.,CSVRTTSGEVEQFF,TGCAGCGTGCGAACTACTAGCGGGGAGGTTGAGCAGTTCTTC
TRBV6-1,TRBJ2-1,TRBD2,.,CASSPLGSTSGRANEQFF,TGTGCCAGCAGTCCGCTGGGATCTACTAGCGGGAGGGCCAATGAGCAGTTCTTC
TRBV11-2,TRBJ2-1,.,many,CASITRRSNYNEQFF,TGTGCCAGCATCACCCGGCGGTCTAACTACAATGAGCAGTTCTTC
TRBV20-1,TRBJ1-1,.,many,CSARRDGGLGTEAFF,TGCAGTGCTAGAAGAGACGGGGGGCTTGGCACTGAAGCTTTCTTT
TRBV20-1,TRBJ2-1,.,.,CSAPPLGSYNEQFF,TGCAGTGCACCTCCTCTGGGATCCTACAATGAGCAGTTCTTC
TRBV12-3/TRBV12-4,TRBJ2-3,.,many,CASSFDTQYF,TGTGCCAGCAGTTTTGATACGCAGTATTTT
TRBV29-1,TRBJ2-5,.,many,CSAGTGGAEETQYF,TGCAGCGCGGGAACGGGCGGAGCGGAAGAGACCCAGTACTTC
TRBV20-1,TRBJ2-7,.,.,CSASLSFGSSSYEQYF,TGCAGTGCTAGCCTCTCGTTTGGCTCTAGCTCCTACGAGCAGTACTTC